This T cell receptor (beta chain) was documented in a study of Ad26.COV2.S vaccination and SARS-CoV-2 variants. The V segment lost 5 bases and the J segment 2 bases; nucleotides outside the gene matches: 4. The CDR3 sequence is 15 residues long. CDR1 and CDR2 from the germline V gene are SGHTA and FQGTGA. The repertoire was sequenced with immunoSEQ multiplex PCR; TCRdb's copy has only in-frame clones and lacks some. This table has some 180,000 clones, approximately 88% appearing once. The sample consisted of peripheral blood, taken after recovery from COVID-19. V usage is TRBV7-3 and J usage is TRBJ2-1, with TRBD2 matching 9 bases. This sequence originates from a human donor who had recovered from COVID-19. The CDR3 loop is CASSPTSGPYNEQFF. In DNA form, the CDR3 reads TGTGCCAGCAGCCCTACTAGCGGGCCCTACAATGAGCAGTTCTTC.